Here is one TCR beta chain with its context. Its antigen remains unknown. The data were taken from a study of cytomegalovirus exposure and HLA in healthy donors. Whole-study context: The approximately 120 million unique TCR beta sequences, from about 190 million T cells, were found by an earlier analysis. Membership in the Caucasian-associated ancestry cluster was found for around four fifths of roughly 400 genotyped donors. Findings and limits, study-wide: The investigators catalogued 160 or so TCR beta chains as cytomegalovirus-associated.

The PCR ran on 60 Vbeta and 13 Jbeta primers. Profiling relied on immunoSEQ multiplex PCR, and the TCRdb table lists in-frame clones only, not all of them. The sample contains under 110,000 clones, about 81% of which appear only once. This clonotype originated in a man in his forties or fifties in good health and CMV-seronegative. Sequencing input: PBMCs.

The CDR3: CASSTRGQGPTDTQYF. For the CDR3, the DNA is TGTGCCAGCAGTACCCGAGGACAGGGCCCCACAGATACGCAGTATTTT. This sequence joins TRBV28 and TRBJ2-3, with TRBD1 matching 8 bases. The germline gives CDR1 MDHEN, CDR2 SYDVKM. The CDR3 length is 16 residues. After removal of 5 bases from V and 2 bases from J, the junction contained 9 bases not matched to a gene.